Below, 4 T cell receptor beta chains from the same sample are listed, as sequenced in a study of early T cells in non-severe SARS-CoV-2 infection. One entry per CDR3 protein results from TCRdb running MiXCR on the 5' RACE reads. The sample yields fewer than 55,000 distinct CDR3 sequences, about 10% seen once. Sequenced: whole blood. Receptors originate from an adult who was a healthcare worker with PCR-confirmed SARS-CoV-2 infection or an uninfected control (not recorded which).

About this clonotype itself: A much bigger clone sits one base away, suggesting this may be a read error. The rearrangement joins TRBV12-3 or TRBV12-4 to TRBJ2-3; 9 bases align to TRBD2. This CDR3 has 18 amino acids. The chain's CDR3 is CAGSFTSLRLAATDTQYF. CDR3 DNA: TGTGCCGGCAGTTTCACTTCACTGAGACTAGCGGCCACAGATACGCAGTATTTT.

This chain joins TRBV27 and TRBJ1-5; 8 bases fit TRBD1. The germline gives CDR1 MNHEY, CDR2 SMNVEV (reference sequence). There are 15 residues in the CDR3. The V and J ends lost 6 bases and 4 bases, in that order; junction bases with no gene match: 8. The CDR3 loop reads CASRLGQGENQPQHF. CDR3 coding DNA: TGTGCCAGCAGACTCGGACAGGGTGAGAATCAGCCCCAGCATTTT.

On this clonotype: This sequence may be a read error, since a much larger clone differs from it by one base. The chain's CDR3 is CASSQSRNQLQHF. The CDR3 nucleotides are TGTGCCAGCTCACAGAGTCGCAATCAGCTCCAGCATTTT. This rearrangement joins TRBV18 to TRBJ1-5; no definite D call. This CDR3 has 13 amino acids. Per germline, CDR1 KGHSH and CDR2 LQKENI.

This clonotype was seen many times. The CDR3 loop reads CASSFSGTGANVLTF. CDR3 sequence (DNA): TGTGCCAGCAGCTTCAGCGGCACCGGGGCCAACGTCCTGACTTTC. The chain carries TRBV5-4 and TRBJ2-6; the D gene is possibly TRBD2 (5 bases). V shed 2 bases and J shed 4 bases, with 10 bases lying between them. CDR1 is SGHNT and CDR2 is YYREEE in the germline V gene (reference sequence). This CDR3 is 15 amino acids long.